The clone carrying this T cell receptor beta chain appeared a few times. The same CDR3 is also encoded by other DNA sequences in this sample. Germline CDR1 reads MDHEN; CDR2 reads SYDVKM. V shed 5 bases and J 0 bases; nucleotides not matched to a gene: 6. The CDR3 is 15 amino acids. All donors were Caucasian adults living in Nashville, Tennessee. CD4+ cells yielded CD45RA+ naive and CD45RA-negative memory subsets. The sample originates from a study of shared clonotypes between healthy human individuals. Clones were sequenced by immunoSEQ multiplex PCR, and TCRdb holds only the in-frame ones, with some missing. The sample has over 850,000 clones, approximately 80% seen once.

The sequenced material came from memory CD4+ T cells from PBMCs. Documented subset: CD45RA-negative fraction. This TCR was recovered from a man aged 18 to 30 in good health. Some clones in this sample may be carry-over from other donors' samples. The J gene is TRBJ2-7, the V gene TRBV28, with 8 bases identical to TRBD1. CDR3 nucleotide sequence: TGTGCCAGCAGTCCTCGGACAGGGAGCTCCTACGAGCAGTACTTC. Translated: CASSPRTGSSYEQYF.